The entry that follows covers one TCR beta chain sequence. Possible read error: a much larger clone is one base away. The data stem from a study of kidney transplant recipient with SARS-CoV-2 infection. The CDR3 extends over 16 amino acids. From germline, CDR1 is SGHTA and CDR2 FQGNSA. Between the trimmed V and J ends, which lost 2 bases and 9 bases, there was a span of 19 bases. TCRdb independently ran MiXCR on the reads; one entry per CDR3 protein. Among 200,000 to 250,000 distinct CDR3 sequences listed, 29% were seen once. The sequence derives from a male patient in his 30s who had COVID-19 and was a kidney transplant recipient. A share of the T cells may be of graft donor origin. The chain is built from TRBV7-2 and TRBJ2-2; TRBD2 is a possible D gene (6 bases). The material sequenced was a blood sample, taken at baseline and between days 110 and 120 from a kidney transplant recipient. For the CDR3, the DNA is TGTGCCAGCAGCTTAACCCCGGGACTCCCAGTTCGGGAGCTGTTTTTT. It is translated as CASSLTPGLPVRELFF.